This T cell receptor beta chain comes out of a study of blood T cell repertoires in COVID-19. The wider study: Both acute and convalescent COVID-19 samples were obtained from the United States, Italy and Spain. From T cells, B-cell-depleted T cells, or PBMCs came the material, which was cDNA or gDNA.

Trimming at V came to 3 bases and at J to 0 bases, leaving 11 bases not matched to a gene. This CDR3 is built from 18 residues. The germline gives CDR1 KGHSH, CDR2 LQKENI. Original methodology: The assay estimated nucleated cells by amplifying reference gene primers. Produced via immunoSEQ multiplex PCR; TCRdb's table is partial and in-frame only. V and J calls and clone size are copied from that table; D and trimming were computed from the DNA. The sample shows fewer than 75,000 clones, 88% of them seen only once. The chain uses TRBV18 and TRBJ1-3; TRBD1 matches 7 bases. The receptor was isolated from a man in his 70s with acute or convalescent COVID-19. Input material: peripheral blood. CDR3 amino acids: CASSPREGASLSGNTIYF. In nucleotides, the CDR3 is TGTGCCAGCTCACCCCGGGAGGGGGCCTCACTCTCTGGAAACACCATATATTTT.